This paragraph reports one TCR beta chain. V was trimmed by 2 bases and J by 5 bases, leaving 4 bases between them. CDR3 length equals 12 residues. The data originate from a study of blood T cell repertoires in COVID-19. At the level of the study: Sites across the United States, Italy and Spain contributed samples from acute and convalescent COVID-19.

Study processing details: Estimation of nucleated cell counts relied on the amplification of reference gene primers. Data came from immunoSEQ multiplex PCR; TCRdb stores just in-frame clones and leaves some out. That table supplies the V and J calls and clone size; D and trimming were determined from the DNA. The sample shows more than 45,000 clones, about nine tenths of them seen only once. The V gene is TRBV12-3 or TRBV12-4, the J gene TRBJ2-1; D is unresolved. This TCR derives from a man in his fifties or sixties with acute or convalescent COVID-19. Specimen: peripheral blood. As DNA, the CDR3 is TGTGCCAGCAGTTTACGGGACAATGAGCAGTTCTTC. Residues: CASSLRDNEQFF.